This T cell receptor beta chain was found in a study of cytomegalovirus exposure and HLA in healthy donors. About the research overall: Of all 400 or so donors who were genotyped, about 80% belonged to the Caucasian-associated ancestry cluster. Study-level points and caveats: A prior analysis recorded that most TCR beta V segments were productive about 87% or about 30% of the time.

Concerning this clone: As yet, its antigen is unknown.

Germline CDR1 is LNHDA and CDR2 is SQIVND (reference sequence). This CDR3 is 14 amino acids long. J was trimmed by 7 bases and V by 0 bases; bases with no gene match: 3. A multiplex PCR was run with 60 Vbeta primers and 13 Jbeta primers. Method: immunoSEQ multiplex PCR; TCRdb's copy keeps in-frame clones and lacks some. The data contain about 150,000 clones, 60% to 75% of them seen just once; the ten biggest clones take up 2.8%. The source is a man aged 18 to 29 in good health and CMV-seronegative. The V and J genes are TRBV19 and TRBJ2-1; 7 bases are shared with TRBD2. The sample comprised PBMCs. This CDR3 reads CASSIEGGYNEQFF. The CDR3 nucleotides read TGTGCCAGTAGTATAGAGGGAGGGTATAATGAGCAGTTCTTC.